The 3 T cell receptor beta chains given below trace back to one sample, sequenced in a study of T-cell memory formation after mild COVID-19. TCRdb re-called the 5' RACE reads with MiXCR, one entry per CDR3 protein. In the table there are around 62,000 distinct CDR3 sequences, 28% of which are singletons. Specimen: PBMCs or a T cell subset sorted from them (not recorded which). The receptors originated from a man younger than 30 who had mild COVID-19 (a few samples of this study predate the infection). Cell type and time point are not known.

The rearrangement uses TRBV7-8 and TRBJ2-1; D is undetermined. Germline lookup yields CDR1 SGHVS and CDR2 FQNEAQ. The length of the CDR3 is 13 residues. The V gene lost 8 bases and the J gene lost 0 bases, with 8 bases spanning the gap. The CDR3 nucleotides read TGTGCCAGCGCTCCTCGCTCCTACAATGAGCAGTTCTTC. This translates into CASAPRSYNEQFF.

The CDR3 reads CASSLKGNNSYEQYV. CDR3 nucleotide sequence: TGTGCCAGCAGCCTAAAGGGGAACAACTCCTACGAGCAGTACGTC. This chain joins TRBV7-3 and TRBJ2-7; weak D call: TRBD1 (5 bases). Germline CDR1 SGHTA, CDR2 FQGTGA. V was clipped by 5 bases and J by 0 bases, with 14 bases between them. This CDR3 comprises 15 residues.

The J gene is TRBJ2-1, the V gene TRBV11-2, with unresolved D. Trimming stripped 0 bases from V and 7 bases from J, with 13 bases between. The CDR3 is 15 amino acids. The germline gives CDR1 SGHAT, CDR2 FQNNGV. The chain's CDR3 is CASSLDFTRWNEQFF. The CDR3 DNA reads TGTGCCAGCAGCTTAGACTTCACGAGGTGGAATGAGCAGTTCTTC.